This T cell receptor beta chain was sequenced in a study of technical replicates of blood from a handful of donors. Clones were sequenced by immunoSEQ multiplex PCR, and TCRdb holds only the in-frame ones, with some missing. Of 75,000 to 95,000 clones detected, around 96% appear once; the ten largest clones hold about 0.25%. Germline lookup yields CDR1 LNHDA and CDR2 SQIVND (reference sequence). The ends lost 2 bases at V and 6 bases at J; junction bases unmatched: 9. This CDR3 spans 15 amino acids. This chain uses TRBV19 with TRBJ2-7, with 8 nucleotides matching TRBD1. This TCR was recovered from a human donor in good health. Sequenced sample: T cells isolated from PBMCs. This CDR3 is CASSIWRTGKSEQYF. Here the CDR3 DNA reads TGTGCCAGTAGTATATGGAGGACAGGGAAGAGCGAGCAGTACTTC.